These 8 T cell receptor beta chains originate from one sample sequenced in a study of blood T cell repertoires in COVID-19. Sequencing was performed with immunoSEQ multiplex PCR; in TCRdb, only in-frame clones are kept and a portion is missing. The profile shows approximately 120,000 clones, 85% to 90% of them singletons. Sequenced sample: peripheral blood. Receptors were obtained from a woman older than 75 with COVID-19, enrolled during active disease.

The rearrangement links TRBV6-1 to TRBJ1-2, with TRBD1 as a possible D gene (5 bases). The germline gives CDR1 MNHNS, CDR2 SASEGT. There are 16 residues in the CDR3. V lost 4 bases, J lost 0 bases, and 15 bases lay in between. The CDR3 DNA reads TGTGCCAGCAGTGCCCGGGGGGGGGTAACTAACTATGGCTACACCTTC. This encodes CASSARGGVTNYGYTF.

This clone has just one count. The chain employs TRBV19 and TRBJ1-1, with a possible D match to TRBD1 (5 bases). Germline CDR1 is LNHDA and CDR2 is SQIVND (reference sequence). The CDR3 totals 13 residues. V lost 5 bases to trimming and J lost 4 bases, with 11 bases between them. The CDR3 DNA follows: TGTGCCAGTAGTGTCCAGGGTGGCACTGAAGCTTTCTTT. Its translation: CASSVQGGTEAFF.

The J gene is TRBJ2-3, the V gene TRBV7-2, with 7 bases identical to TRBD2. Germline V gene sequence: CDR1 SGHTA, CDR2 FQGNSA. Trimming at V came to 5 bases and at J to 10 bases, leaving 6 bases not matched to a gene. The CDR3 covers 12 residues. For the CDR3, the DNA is TGTGCCAGCAGCCCCGGACTAGAATCGCAGTATTTT. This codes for CASSPGLESQYF.

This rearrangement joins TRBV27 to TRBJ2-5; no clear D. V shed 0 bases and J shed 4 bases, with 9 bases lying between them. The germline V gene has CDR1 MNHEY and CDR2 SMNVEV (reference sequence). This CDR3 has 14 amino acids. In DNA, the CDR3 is TGTGCCAGCAGTTTATCAATGTCAGGAGAGACCCAGTACTTC. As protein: CASSLSMSGETQYF.

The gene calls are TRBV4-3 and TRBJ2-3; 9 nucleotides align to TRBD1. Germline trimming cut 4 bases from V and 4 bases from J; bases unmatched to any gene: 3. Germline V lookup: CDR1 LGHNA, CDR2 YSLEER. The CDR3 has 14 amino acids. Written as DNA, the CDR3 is TGCGCCAGCAGCCGCGGGACAGGGTCAGATACGCAGTATTTT. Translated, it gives CASSRGTGSDTQYF.

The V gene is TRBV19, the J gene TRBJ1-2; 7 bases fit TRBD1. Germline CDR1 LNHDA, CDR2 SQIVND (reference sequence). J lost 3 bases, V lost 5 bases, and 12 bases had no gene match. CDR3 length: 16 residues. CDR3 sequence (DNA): TGTGCCAGTAGTGCGCCGGGACAGAGGGGTGACTATGGCTACACCTTC. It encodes CASSAPGQRGDYGYTF.

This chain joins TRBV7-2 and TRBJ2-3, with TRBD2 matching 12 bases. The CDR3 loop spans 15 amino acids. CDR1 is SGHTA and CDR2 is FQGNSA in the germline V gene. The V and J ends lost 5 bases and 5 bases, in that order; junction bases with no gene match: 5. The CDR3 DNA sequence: TGTGCCAGCAGCCCTAGCGGGAGGGCCCTAGATACGCAGTATTTT. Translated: CASSPSGRALDTQYF.

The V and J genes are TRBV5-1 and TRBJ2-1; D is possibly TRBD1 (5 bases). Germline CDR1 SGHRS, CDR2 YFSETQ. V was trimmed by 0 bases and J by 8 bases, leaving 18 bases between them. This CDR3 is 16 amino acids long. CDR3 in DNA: TGCGCCAGCAGCTTGGTAGGGGTTAGCTTGTTCGATGAGCAGTTCTTC. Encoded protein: CASSLVGVSLFDEQFF.